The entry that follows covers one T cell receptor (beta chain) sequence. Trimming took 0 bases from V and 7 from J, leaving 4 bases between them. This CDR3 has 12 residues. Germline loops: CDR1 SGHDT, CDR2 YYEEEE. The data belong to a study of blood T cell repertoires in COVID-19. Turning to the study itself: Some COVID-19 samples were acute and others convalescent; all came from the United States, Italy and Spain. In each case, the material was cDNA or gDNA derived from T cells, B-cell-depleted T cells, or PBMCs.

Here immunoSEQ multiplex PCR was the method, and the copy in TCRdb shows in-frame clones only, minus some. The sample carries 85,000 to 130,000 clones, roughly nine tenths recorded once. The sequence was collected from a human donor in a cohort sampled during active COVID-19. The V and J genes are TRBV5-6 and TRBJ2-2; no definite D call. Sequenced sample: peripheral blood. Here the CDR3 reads CASSLGLGELFF. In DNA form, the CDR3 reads TGTGCCAGCAGCTTGGGGCTCGGGGAGCTGTTTTTT. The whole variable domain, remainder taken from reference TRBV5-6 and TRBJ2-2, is DAGVTQSPTHLIKTRGQQVTLRCSPKSGHDTVSWYQQALGQGPQFIFQYYEEEERQRGNFPDRFSGHQFPNYSSELNVNALLLGDSALYLCASSLGLGELFFGEGSRLTVL.